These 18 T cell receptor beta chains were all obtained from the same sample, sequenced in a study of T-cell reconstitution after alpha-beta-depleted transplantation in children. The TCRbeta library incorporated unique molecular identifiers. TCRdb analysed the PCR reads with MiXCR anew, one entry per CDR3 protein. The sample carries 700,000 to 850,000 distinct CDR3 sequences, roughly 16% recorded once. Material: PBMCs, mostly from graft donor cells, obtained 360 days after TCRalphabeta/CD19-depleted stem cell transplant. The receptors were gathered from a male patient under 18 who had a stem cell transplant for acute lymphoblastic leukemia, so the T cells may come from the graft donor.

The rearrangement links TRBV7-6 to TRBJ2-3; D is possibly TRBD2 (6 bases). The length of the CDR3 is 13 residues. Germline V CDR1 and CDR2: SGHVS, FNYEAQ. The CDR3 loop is CATGGRAYDTQYF. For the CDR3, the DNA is TGTGCAACCGGGGGTAGGGCTTACGATACGCAGTATTTT.

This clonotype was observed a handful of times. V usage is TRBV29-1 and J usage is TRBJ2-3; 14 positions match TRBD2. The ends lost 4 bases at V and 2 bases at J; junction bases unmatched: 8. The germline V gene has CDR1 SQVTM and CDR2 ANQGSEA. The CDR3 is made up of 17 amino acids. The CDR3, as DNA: TGCAGCGTTGCCGGGACTAGCGGGAGCCTATACACAGATACGCAGTATTTT. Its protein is CSVAGTSGSLYTDTQYF.

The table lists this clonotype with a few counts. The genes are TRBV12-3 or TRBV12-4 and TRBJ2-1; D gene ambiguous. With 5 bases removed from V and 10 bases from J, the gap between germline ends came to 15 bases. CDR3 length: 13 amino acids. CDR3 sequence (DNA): TGTGCCAGCAGTCCCCGCAGCTTTCGCGAGCAGTTCTTC. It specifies CASSPRSFREQFF.

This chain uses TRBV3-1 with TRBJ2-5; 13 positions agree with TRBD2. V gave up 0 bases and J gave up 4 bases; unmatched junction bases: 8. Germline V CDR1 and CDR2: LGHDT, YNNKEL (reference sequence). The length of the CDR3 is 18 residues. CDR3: CASSQDRGLAGLGETQYF. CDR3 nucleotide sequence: TGTGCCAGCAGCCAAGATCGGGGACTAGCGGGACTCGGAGAGACCCAGTACTTC.

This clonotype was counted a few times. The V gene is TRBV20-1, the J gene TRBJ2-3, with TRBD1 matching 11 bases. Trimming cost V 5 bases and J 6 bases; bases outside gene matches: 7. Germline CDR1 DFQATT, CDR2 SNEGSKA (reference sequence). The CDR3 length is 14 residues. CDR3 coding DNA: TGCAGTGCTGCCGGGACAGGGGGACCCGATACGCAGTATTTT. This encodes CSAAGTGGPDTQYF.

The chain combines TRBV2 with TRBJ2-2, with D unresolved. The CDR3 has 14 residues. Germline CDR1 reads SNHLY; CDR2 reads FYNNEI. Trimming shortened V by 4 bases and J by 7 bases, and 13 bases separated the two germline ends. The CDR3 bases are TGTGCCAGCAGTGGGTCGTCCCCCCGCGGGGAGCTGTTTTTT. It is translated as CASSGSSPRGELFF.

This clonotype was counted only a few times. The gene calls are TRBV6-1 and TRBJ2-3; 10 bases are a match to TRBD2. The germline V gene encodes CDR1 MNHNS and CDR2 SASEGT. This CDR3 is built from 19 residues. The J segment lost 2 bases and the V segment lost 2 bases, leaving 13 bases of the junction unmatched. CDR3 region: CASSELKAWSGRDTDTQYF. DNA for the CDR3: TGTGCCAGCAGTGAACTCAAGGCGTGGAGCGGGAGGGACACAGATACGCAGTATTTT.

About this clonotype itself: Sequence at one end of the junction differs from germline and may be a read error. The chain's CDR3 is CASSQVGSGRALFFF. In nucleotides, the CDR3 is TGCGCCAGCAGCCAAGTGGGTTCCGGGAGGGCCCTTTTCTTCTTC. The V gene is TRBV4-1, the J gene TRBJ2-7; TRBD2 agrees at 8 bases. The CDR3 runs to 15 residues. Germline-derived CDR1 and CDR2 are MGHRA and YSYEKL.

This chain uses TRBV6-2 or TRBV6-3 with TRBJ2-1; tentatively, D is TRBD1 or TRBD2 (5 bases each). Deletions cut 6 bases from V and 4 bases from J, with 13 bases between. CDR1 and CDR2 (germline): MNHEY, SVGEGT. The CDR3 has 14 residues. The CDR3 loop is CASSGGGFYNEQFF. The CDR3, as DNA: TGTGCCAGCAGCGGTGGGGGTTTTTACAATGAGCAGTTCTTC.

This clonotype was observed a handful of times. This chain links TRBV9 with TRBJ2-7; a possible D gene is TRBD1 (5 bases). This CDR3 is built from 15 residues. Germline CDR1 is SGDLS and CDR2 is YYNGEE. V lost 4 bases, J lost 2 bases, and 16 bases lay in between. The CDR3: CASSPQGLDAYEQYF. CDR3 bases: TGTGCCAGCAGCCCCCAGGGTTTGGATGCCTACGAGCAGTACTTC.

CDR3 residues: CASSWLRAAYEQYF. The CDR3 coding sequence is TGTGCCAGCAGTTGGTTAAGGGCAGCCTACGAGCAGTACTTC. The rearrangement joins TRBV2 to TRBJ2-7; D remains unclear. V lost 5 bases to trimming and J lost 2 bases, with 13 bases between them. The CDR3 runs 14 residues. From germline, CDR1 is SNHLY and CDR2 FYNNEI.

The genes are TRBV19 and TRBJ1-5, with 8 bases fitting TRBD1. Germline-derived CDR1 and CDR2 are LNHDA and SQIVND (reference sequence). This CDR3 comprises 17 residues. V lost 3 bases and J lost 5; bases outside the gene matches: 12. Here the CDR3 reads CASSIGQGRRRDQPQHF. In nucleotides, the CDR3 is TGTGCCAGTAGTATCGGACAGGGACGTCGGAGGGATCAGCCCCAGCATTTT.

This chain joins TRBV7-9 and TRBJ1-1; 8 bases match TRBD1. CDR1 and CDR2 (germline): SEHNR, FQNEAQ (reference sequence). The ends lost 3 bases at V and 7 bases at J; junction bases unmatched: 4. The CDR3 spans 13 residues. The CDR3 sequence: CASSLDRDSEAFF. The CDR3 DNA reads TGTGCCAGCAGCTTGGACAGGGACAGTGAAGCTTTCTTT.

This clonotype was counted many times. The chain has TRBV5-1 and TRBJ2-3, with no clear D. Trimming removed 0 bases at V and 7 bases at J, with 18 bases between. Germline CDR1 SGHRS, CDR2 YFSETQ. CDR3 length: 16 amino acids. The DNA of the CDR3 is TGCGCCAGCAGCTTGGGAGGCTCCGTCGGCAGGAATACGCAGTATTTT. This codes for CASSLGGSVGRNTQYF.

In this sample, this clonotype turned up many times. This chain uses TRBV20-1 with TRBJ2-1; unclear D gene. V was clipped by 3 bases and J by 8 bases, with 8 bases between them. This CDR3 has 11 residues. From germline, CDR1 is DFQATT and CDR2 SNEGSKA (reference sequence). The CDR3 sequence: CSARPVDEQFF. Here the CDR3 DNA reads TGCAGTGCTAGGCCCGTGGATGAGCAGTTCTTC.

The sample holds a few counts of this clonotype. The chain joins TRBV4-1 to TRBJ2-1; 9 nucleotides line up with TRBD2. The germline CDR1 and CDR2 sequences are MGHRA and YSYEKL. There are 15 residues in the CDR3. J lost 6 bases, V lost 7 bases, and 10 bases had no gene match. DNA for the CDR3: TGCGCCAGCACCCTACGGCTAGCGGGACCCAATGAGCAGTTCTTC. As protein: CASTLRLAGPNEQFF.

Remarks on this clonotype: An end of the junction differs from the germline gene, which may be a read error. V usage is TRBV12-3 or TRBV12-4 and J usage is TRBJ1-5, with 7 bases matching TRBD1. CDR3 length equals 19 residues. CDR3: CAISFNPWDRGYSNQPQHF. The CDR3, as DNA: TGTGCCATCAGTTTTAATCCCTGGGACAGAGGATATAGCAATCAGCCCCAGCATTTT.

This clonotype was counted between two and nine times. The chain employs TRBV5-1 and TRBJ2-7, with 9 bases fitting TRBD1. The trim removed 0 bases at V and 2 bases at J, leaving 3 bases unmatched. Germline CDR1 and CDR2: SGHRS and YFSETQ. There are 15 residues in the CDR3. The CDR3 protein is CASSLGQGVAYEQYF. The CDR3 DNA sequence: TGCGCCAGCAGCTTGGGACAGGGGGTGGCCTACGAGCAGTACTTC.